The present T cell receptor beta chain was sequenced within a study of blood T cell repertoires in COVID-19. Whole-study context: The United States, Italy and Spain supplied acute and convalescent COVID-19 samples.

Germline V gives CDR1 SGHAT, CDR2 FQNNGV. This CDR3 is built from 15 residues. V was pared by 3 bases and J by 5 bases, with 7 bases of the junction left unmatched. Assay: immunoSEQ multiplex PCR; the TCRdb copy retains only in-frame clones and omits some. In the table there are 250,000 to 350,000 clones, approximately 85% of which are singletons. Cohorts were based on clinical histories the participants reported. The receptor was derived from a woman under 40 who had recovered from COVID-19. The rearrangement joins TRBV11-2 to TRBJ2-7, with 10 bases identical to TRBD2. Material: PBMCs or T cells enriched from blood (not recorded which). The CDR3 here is CASSLASGRRDEQYF. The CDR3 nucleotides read TGTGCCAGCAGCTTGGCTAGCGGGAGACGCGACGAGCAGTACTTC.